The T cell receptor beta chain under discussion was sequenced for a study of cytomegalovirus exposure and HLA in healthy donors. Germline trimming cut 4 bases from V and 4 bases from J; bases unmatched to any gene: 15. The CDR3 loop spans 18 amino acids. Germline loops: CDR1 SEHNR, CDR2 FQNEAQ (reference sequence). PCR primers comprised 60 Vbeta and 13 Jbeta primers. Here immunoSEQ multiplex PCR was the method, and the copy in TCRdb shows in-frame clones only, minus some. Altogether around 150,000 clones are present, around four fifths being singletons, with the ten largest covering more than 1.5%. Study outcomes and limitations: In vitro data verified a few CMV-associated chains as specific for CMV antigens.

On this clone: Its antigen is not known.

The clonotype originates from a man aged 35 to 55 in good health and CMV-seronegative. Material for sequencing was PBMCs. This sequence joins TRBV7-9 and TRBJ2-1; 8 positions agree with TRBD2. CDR3 loop: CASSSGRWSGGQYNEQFF. In nucleotides, the CDR3 is TGTGCCAGCAGCTCCGGACGATGGAGCGGGGGCCAGTACAATGAGCAGTTCTTC.